This TCR beta chain emerged from a study of cytomegalovirus exposure and HLA in healthy donors. PCR amplification relied on 60 Vbeta primers (plus 13 Jbeta primers). Only in-frame clones appear in the TCRdb table, and some are missing; sequencing was by immunoSEQ multiplex PCR. The table records around 270,000 clones, 80% of them present only once. CDR3 size: 12 residues. The germline V gene has CDR1 ENHRY and CDR2 SYGVKD. With 9 bases clipped from V and 6 bases from J, the junction kept 0 bases outside the gene matches. This clone appeared a single time. This clonotype was obtained from a girl aged 2-10 years in good health and CMV-seronegative. Material: PBMCs. The V call is TRBV10-3, the J call TRBJ2-2; 11 nucleotides line up with TRBD1. CDR3 residues: CAMGQGAGELFF. CDR3 sequence (DNA): TGTGCCATGGGACAGGGGGCCGGGGAGCTGTTTTTT.